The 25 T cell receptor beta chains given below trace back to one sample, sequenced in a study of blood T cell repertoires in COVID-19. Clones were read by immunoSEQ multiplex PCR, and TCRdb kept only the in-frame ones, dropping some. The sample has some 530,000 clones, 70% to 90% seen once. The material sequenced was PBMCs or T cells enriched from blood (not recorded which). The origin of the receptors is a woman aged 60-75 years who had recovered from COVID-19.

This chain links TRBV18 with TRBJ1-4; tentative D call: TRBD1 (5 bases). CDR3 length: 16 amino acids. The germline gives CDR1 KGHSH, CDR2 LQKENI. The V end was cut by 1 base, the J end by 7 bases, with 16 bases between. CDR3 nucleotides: TGTGCCAGCTCACCACAGGGGTTGGCCTGGGGTGAAAAACTGTTTTTT. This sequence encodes CASSPQGLAWGEKLFF.

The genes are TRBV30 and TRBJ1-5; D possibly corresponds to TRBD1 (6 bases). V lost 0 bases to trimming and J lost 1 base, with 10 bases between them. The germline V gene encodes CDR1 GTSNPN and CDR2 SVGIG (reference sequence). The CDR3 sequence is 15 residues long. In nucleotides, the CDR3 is TGTGCCTGGAGTGTACGGGGGGCGAGCAATCAGCCCCAGCATTTT. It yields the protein CAWSVRGASNQPQHF.

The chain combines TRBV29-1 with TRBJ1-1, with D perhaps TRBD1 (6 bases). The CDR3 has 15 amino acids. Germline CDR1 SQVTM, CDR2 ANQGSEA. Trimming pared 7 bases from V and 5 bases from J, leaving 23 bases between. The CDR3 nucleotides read TGCAGCGCCGGGGGCGGGAGGATGGGTTTTACTGAAGCTTTCTTT. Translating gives CSAGGGRMGFTEAFF.

The CDR3 spells CASSFSGGVGGYTF. The CDR3 coding sequence is TGTGCCAGCAGTTTCTCAGGGGGCGTCGGCGGCTACACCTTC. The V and J genes are TRBV28 and TRBJ1-2; 8 nucleotides line up with TRBD1. The V segment lost 3 bases and the J segment 8 bases; nucleotides outside the gene matches: 8. The CDR3 has 14 residues. Germline CDR1 reads MDHEN; CDR2 reads SYDVKM.

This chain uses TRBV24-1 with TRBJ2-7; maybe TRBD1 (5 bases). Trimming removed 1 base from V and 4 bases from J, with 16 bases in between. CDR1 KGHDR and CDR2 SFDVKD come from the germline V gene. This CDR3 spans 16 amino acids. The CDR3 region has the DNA TGTGCCACCAGTGATTTCCCCAGCAGGGCCTTATACGAGCAGTACGTC. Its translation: CATSDFPSRALYEQYV.

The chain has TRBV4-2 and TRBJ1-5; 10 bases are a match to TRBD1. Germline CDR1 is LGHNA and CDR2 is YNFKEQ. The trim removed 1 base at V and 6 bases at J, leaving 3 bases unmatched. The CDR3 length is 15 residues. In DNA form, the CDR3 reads TGTGCCAGCAGCCAAGGGACAGGGGGGGGTCAGCCCCAGCATTTT. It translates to CASSQGTGGGQPQHF.

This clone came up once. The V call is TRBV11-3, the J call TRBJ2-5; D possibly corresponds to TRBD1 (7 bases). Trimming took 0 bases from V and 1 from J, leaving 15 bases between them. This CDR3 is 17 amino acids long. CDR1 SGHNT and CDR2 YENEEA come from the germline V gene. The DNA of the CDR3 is TGTGCCAGCAGCTTAGATGGGCAGGGGGGTCCCCAAGAGACCCAGTACTTC. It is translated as CASSLDGQGGPQETQYF.

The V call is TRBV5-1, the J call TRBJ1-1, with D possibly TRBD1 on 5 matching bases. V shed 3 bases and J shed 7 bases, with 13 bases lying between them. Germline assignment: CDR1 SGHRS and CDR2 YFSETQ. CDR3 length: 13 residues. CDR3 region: CASSWVGVGEAFF. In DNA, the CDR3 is TGCGCCAGCAGCTGGGTAGGGGTGGGTGAAGCTTTCTTT.

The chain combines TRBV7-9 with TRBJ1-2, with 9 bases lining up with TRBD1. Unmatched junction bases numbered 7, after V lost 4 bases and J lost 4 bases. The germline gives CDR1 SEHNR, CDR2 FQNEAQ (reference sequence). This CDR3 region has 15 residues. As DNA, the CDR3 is TGTGCCAGCAGCTCCTACAGGGGGCGAAGCTATGGCTACACCTTC. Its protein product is CASSSYRGRSYGYTF.

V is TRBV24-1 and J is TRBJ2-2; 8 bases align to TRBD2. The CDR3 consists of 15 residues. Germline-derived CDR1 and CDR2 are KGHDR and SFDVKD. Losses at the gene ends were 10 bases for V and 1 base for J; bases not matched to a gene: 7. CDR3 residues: CATSGDYLNTGELFF. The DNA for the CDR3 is TGTGCCACTAGCGGGGACTATTTGAACACCGGGGAGCTGTTTTTT.

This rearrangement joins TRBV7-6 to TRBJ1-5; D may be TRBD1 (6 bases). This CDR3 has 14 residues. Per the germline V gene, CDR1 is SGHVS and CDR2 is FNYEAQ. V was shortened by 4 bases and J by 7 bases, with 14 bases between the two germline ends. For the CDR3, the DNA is TGTGCCAGCAGCTCTCGGGAGGGGGGCCAGCCCCAGCATTTT. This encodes CASSSREGGQPQHF.

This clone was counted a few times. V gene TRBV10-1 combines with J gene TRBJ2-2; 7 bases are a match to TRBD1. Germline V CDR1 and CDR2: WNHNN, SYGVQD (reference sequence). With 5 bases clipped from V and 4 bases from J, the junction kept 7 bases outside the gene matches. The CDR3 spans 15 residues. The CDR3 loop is CASSSSRGLTGELFF. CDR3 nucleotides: TGCGCCAGCAGTTCGTCGAGGGGGCTCACCGGGGAGCTGTTTTTT.

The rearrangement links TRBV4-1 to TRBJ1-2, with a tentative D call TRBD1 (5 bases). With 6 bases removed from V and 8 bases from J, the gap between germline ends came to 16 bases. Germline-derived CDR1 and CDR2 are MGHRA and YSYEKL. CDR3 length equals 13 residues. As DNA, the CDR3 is TGCGCCAGCAGTCAGGGTAAAGGGTGGGGCTACACCTTC. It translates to CASSQGKGWGYTF.

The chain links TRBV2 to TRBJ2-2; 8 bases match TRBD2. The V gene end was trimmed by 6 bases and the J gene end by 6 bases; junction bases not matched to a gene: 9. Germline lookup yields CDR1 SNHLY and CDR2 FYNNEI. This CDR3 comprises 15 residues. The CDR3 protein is CASSYHVGGAGELFF. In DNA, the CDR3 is TGTGCCAGCAGCTACCACGTCGGGGGGGCCGGGGAGCTGTTTTTT.

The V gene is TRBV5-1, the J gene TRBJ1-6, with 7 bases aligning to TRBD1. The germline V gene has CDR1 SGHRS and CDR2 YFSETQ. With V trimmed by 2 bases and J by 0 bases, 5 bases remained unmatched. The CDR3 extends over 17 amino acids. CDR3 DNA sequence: TGCGCCAGCAGCTTTGGGGGACAGCCCTCCTATAATTCACCCCTCCACTTT. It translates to CASSFGGQPSYNSPLHF. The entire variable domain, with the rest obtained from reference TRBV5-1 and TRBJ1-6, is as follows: KAGVTQTPRYLIKTRGQQVTLSCSPISGHRSVSWYQQTPGQGLQFLFEYFSETQRNKGNFPGRFSGRQFSNSRSEMNVSTLELGDSALYLCASSFGGQPSYNSPLHFGNGTRLTVT.

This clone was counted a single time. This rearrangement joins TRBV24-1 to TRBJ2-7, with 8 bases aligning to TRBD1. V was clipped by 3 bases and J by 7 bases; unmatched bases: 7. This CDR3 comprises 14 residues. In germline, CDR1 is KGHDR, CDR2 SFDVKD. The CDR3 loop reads CATSDPSGGREQYF. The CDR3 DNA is TGTGCCACCAGTGATCCCTCAGGGGGCAGGGAGCAGTACTTC.

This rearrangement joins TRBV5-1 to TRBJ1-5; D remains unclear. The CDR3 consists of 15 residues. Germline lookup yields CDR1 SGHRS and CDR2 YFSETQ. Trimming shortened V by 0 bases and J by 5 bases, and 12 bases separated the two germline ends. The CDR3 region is CASSLGPEGHQPQHF. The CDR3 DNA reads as TGCGCCAGCAGCTTGGGGCCAGAGGGCCATCAGCCCCAGCATTTT.

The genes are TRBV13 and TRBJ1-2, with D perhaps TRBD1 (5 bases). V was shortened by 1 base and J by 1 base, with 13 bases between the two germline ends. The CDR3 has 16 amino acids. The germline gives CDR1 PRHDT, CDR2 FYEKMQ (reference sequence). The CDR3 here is CASSLVPGNNNYGYTF. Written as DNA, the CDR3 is TGTGCCAGCAGCTTAGTTCCAGGGAATAATAACTATGGCTACACCTTC.

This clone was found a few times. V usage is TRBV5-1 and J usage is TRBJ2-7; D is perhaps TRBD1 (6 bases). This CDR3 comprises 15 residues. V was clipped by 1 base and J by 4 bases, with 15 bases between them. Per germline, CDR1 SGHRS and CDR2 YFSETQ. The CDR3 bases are TGCGCCAGCAGCTTGAGGGGTCCAGGGGAATACGAGCAGTACTTC. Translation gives CASSLRGPGEYEQYF.

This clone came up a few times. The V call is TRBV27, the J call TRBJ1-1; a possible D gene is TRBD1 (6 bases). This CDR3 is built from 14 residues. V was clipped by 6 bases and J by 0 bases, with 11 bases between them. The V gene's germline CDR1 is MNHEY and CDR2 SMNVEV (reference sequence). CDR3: CASRMGAMNTEAFF. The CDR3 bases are TGTGCCAGCAGGATGGGGGCAATGAACACTGAAGCTTTCTTT.

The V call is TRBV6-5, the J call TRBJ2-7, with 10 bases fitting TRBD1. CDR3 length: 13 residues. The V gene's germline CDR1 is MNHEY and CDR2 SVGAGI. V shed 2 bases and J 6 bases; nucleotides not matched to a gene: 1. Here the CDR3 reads CASSYGTGVEQYF. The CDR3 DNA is TGTGCCAGCAGTTACGGGACAGGGGTCGAGCAGTACTTC.

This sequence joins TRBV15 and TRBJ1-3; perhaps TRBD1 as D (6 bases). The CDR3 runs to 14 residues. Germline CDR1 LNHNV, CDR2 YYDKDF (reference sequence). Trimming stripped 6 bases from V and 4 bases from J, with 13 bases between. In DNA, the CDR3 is TGTGCCACCAGTAAGAGAAGGGGGGGAAACACCATATATTTT. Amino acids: CATSKRRGGNTIYF.

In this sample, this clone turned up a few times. CDR3 loop: CAWSVGTSVVALHF. The CDR3 DNA is TGTGCCTGGAGTGTAGGGACATCGGTTGTGGCCCTCCACTTT. The genes are TRBV30 and TRBJ1-6, with D possibly matching TRBD1 (6 bases). V was shortened by 0 bases and J by 14 bases, with 17 bases between the two germline ends. Germline values: CDR1 GTSNPN, CDR2 SVGIG (reference sequence). The CDR3 totals 14 residues.

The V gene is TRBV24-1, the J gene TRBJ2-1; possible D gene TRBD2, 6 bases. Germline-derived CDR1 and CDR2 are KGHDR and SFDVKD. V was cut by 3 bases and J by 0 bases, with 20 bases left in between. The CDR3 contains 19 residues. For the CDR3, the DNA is TGTGCCACCAGTGATGGGGCCGTGCAGGGACTTAGCTCCTACAATGAGCAGTTCTTC. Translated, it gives CATSDGAVQGLSSYNEQFF.

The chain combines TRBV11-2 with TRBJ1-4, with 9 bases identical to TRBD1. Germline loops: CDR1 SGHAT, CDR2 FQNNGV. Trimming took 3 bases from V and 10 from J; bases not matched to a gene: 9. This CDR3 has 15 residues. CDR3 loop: CASSFTQQGAGKLFF. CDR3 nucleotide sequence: TGTGCCAGCAGCTTCACTCAACAGGGGGCCGGAAAACTGTTTTTT.